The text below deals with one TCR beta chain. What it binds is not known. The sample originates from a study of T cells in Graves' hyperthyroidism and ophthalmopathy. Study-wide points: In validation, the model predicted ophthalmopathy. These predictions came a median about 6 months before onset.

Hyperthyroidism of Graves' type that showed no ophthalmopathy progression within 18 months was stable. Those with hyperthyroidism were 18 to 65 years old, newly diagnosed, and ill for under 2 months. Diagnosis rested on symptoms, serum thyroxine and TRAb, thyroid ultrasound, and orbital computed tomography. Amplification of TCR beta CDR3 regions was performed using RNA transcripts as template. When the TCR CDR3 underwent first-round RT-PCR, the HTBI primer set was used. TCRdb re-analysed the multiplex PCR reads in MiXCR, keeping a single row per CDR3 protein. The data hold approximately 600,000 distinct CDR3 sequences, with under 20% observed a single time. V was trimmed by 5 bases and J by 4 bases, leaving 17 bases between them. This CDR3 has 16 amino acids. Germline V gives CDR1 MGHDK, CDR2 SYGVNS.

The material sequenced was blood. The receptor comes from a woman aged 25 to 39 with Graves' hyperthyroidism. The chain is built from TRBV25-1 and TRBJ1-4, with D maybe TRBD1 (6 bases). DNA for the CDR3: TGTGCCAGCAGTTGGGGGGGACGACAGGATAATGAAAAACTGTTTTTT. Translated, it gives CASSWGGRQDNEKLFF.